The 27 T cell receptor beta chains given below trace back to one sample, sequenced in a study of vaccination and CD4 T cells after COVID-19. With the Oncomine TCR Beta short-read assay, DNA from cultured CD4+ T cells was sequenced. TCRdb reprocessed the PCR reads with MiXCR, giving one entry per CDR3 protein. The sample yields 13,000 to 15,000 distinct CDR3 sequences, under 75% seen once. Their antigens remain unidentified. Treatment given: roughly 10-day PBMC culture with coronavirus spike peptide pools or control peptides (ViraFEST assay). The sample was CD4+ T cells from blood, cultured in vitro. The receptor source for this set is a human donor who had recovered from COVID-19.

This clonotype appeared a few times. This chain uses TRBV20-1 with TRBJ1-5; D not resolved. Trimming shortened V by 1 base and J by 11 bases, and 24 bases separated the two germline ends. Germline loops: CDR1 DFQATT, CDR2 SNEGSKA (reference sequence). The CDR3 has 16 residues. CDR3 residues: CSARVLGAGGPRAQHF. The CDR3 DNA is TGCAGTGCTAGAGTACTTGGTGCGGGCGGACCACGGGCCCAGCATTTT.

The chain has TRBV6-4 and TRBJ2-2; 10 bases fit TRBD2. After removal of 2 bases from V and 2 bases from J, the junction contained 14 bases not matched to a gene. The germline V gene encodes CDR1 MRHNA and CDR2 SNTAGT. The CDR3 runs to 20 residues. Here the CDR3 reads CASSDPGASGSPHNTGELFF. Written as DNA, the CDR3 is TGTGCCAGCAGTGACCCGGGGGCTAGCGGGAGCCCTCATAACACCGGGGAGCTGTTTTTT.

This clonotype was counted a few times. J is TRBJ1-1 and V is TRBV20-1; 10 nucleotides match TRBD1. The germline V gene encodes CDR1 DFQATT and CDR2 SNEGSKA (reference sequence). Trimming at V came to 2 bases and at J to 3 bases, leaving 9 bases not matched to a gene. CDR3 size: 16 residues. The CDR3 DNA reads TGCAGTGCTAGATCGACAGGGGGCGGGGATCACACTGAAGCTTTCTTT. Protein: CSARSTGGGDHTEAFF.

CDR3 sequence: CSARDVTSGLNTGELFF. The DNA of the CDR3 is TGCAGTGCTAGAGACGTGACTAGCGGGTTGAACACCGGGGAGCTGTTTTTT. J is TRBJ2-2 and V is TRBV20-1; 10 bases map to TRBD2. CDR1 and CDR2 (germline): DFQATT, SNEGSKA (reference sequence). The CDR3 has 17 residues. V shed 0 bases and J 1 base; nucleotides not matched to a gene: 5.

The sample holds a few counts of this clonotype. The gene calls are TRBV6-2 or TRBV6-3 and TRBJ1-5; 8 positions agree with TRBD1. Per germline, CDR1 MNHEY and CDR2 SVGEGT. V lost 11 bases and J lost 2; bases outside the gene matches: 23. The CDR3 covers 19 residues. In nucleotides, the CDR3 is TGTGCCCCCCGGGGGGAGGACAGGGAGGGCCGTATAGGCAATCAGCCCCAGCATTTT. This codes for CAPRGEDREGRIGNQPQHF.

This clonotype was recorded once. This sequence joins TRBV6-1 and TRBJ2-7; TRBD2 aligns across 10 bases. J lost 0 bases, V lost 7 bases, and 9 bases had no gene match. CDR3 size: 16 residues. Germline V gene sequence: CDR1 MNHNS, CDR2 SASEGT. The CDR3 protein is CASKGTSATYSYEQYF. The CDR3 nucleotides are TGTGCCAGCAAGGGGACTAGCGCTACCTACTCCTACGAGCAGTACTTC.

This sequence joins TRBV20-1 and TRBJ2-5; the D call may be TRBD1 or TRBD2 (5 bases each). This CDR3 is 13 amino acids long. Trimming pared 6 bases from V and 4 bases from J, leaving 15 bases between. CDR1 DFQATT and CDR2 SNEGSKA come from the germline V gene (reference sequence). CDR3 DNA sequence: TGCAGTGCGACGGGACCTGGGGGAGAGACCCAGTACTTC. Amino acid sequence: CSATGPGGETQYF.

V is TRBV7-3 and J is TRBJ2-1; 13 nucleotides align to TRBD2. The CDR3 has 19 amino acids. CDR1 and CDR2 (germline): SGHTA, FQGTGA. J was trimmed by 0 bases and V by 8 bases; bases with no gene match: 13. For the CDR3, the DNA is TGTGCCAGCCATTATCCGGGACTAGCGGGACCTAGCTCCTACAATGAGCAGTTCTTC. This codes for CASHYPGLAGPSSYNEQFF.

V usage is TRBV7-2 and J usage is TRBJ2-5; 9 bases fit TRBD1. Germline V gene data show CDR1 as SGHTA and CDR2 as FQGNSA. The CDR3 contains 15 residues. Losses at the gene ends were 5 bases for V and 5 bases for J; bases not matched to a gene: 9. In DNA form, the CDR3 reads TGTGCCAGCAGCATGGGACAGGGCGGTTTGGAGACCCAGTACTTC. This sequence encodes CASSMGQGGLETQYF. Full variable domain (remainder filled in from reference TRBV7-2 and TRBJ2-5): GAGVSQSPSNKVTEKGKDVELRCDPISGHTALYWYRQSLGQGLEFLIYFQGNSAPDKSGLPSDRFSAERTGGSVSTLTIQRTQQEDSAVYLCASSMGQGGLETQYFGPGTRLLVL.

This clonotype occurred a few times. The chain joins TRBV7-3 to TRBJ1-2; maybe TRBD1 (6 bases). This CDR3 spans 15 amino acids. CDR1 is SGHTA, CDR2 FQGTGA, per germline. V was pared by 1 base and J by 4 bases, with 13 bases between. The DNA for the CDR3 is TGTGCCAGCAGCTTAATTCCAGGGGTGGCCTATGGCTACACCTTC. Its translation: CASSLIPGVAYGYTF.

This clonotype has more than one count but fewer than ten. V gene TRBV7-3 combines with J gene TRBJ2-2, with 10 positions matching TRBD2. The CDR3 consists of 16 residues. The germline V gene encodes CDR1 SGHTA and CDR2 FQGTGA. With 5 bases clipped from V and 0 bases from J, the junction kept 3 bases outside the gene matches. The CDR3 reads CASSLLAGTNTGELFF. The DNA of the CDR3 is TGTGCCAGCAGCCTACTAGCGGGAACGAACACCGGGGAGCTGTTTTTT.

The chain joins TRBV15 to TRBJ1-2; D perhaps matches TRBD1 (5 bases). Germline-derived CDR1 and CDR2 are LNHNV and YYDKDF (reference sequence). The CDR3 has 13 residues. V lost 0 bases, J lost 8 bases, and 10 bases lay in between. The CDR3 is CATSRDPGLGYTF. CDR3 bases: TGTGCCACCAGCAGAGACCCGGGACTAGGCTACACCTTC.

This clonotype was counted once. The chain links TRBV11-3 to TRBJ2-3; no reliable D call. V lost 1 base to trimming and J lost 0 bases, with 5 bases between them. CDR3 size: 14 residues. The germline V gene encodes CDR1 SGHNT and CDR2 YENEEA. CDR3 sequence (DNA): TGTGCCAGCAGCTTAGGGGCCAGCACAGATACGCAGTATTTT. Residues: CASSLGASTDTQYF. Supplemented by reference TRBV11-3 and TRBJ2-3, the full variable domain reads EAGVVQSPRYKIIEKKQPVAFWCNPISGHNTLYWYLQNLGQGPELLIRYENEEAVDDSQLPKDRFSAERLKGVDSTLKIQPAELGDSAVYLCASSLGASTDTQYFGPGTRLTVL.

This rearrangement joins TRBV28 to TRBJ1-1, with D hard to call. There are 11 residues in the CDR3. Trimming pared 5 bases from V and 11 bases from J, leaving 12 bases between. The germline V gene encodes CDR1 MDHEN and CDR2 SYDVKM. The chain's CDR3 is CASSHRGDAFF. CDR3 in DNA: TGTGCCAGCAGTCACCGCGGTGACGCTTTCTTT.

The chain is built from TRBV20-1 and TRBJ1-5; 9 nucleotides match TRBD1. V lost 4 bases, J lost 8 bases, and 6 bases stayed unmatched. CDR3 length equals 13 residues. CDR1 DFQATT and CDR2 SNEGSKA come from the germline V gene (reference sequence). CDR3 in amino acids: CSATGTGTEPQHF. CDR3 nucleotide sequence: TGCAGTGCTACCGGGACAGGGACAGAGCCCCAGCATTTT.

The J gene is TRBJ2-5, the V gene TRBV29-1, with 9 bases aligning to TRBD2. Germline CDR1 reads SQVTM; CDR2 reads ANQGSEA. Trimming took 4 bases from V and 3 from J; bases not matched to a gene: 0. This CDR3 has 12 residues. CDR3: CSVGLAEETQYF. In DNA form, the CDR3 reads TGCAGCGTTGGACTAGCGGAAGAGACCCAGTACTTC.

V gene TRBV30 combines with J gene TRBJ2-7; the D is unclear. Germline-derived CDR1 and CDR2 are GTSNPN and SVGIG (reference sequence). Trimming removed 2 bases at V and 7 bases at J, with 12 bases between. There are 12 residues in the CDR3. The CDR3 coding sequence is TGTGCCTGGAGTACTCAGGTGGGGGAGCAGTACTTC. It yields the protein CAWSTQVGEQYF.

With regard to this clonotype: The junction differs from germline at one of its ends, possibly a read error. This sequence joins TRBV15 and TRBJ2-2; TRBD2 matches 7 bases. The V gene's germline CDR1 is LNHNV and CDR2 YYDKDF (reference sequence). The CDR3 is made up of 14 amino acids. CDR3 nucleotide sequence: TGTGCCGCCGGAAGCGGGACGAACACCGGTGAGCTGTTTTTT. Residues: CAAGSGTNTGELFF.

The J gene is TRBJ1-4, the V gene TRBV20-1; 7 bases line up with TRBD1. Germline CDR1 and CDR2: DFQATT and SNEGSKA (reference sequence). The CDR3 length is 12 residues. DNA for the CDR3: TGCAGGAAGGGACAGTGTAATGAAAAACTGTTTTTT. Translation gives CRKGQCNEKLFF.

This chain uses TRBV19 with TRBJ1-5; D call uncertain. Germline V CDR1 and CDR2: LNHDA, SQIVND (reference sequence). V gave up 3 bases and J gave up 0 bases, with 9 bases separating them. The CDR3 consists of 15 residues. CDR3 sequence (DNA): TGTGCCAGTAGTATTGGTACACTTAGCAATCAGCCCCAGCATTTT. This sequence encodes CASSIGTLSNQPQHF.

The chain recombines TRBV6-5 with TRBJ2-7; TRBD2 is a possible D gene (5 bases). CDR1 is MNHEY and CDR2 is SVGAGI in the germline V gene. V lost 0 bases and J lost 7, with 13 bases in between. CDR3 size: 14 residues. CDR3 bases: TGTGCCAGCAGTTACTCCCCTGGGAGTGTGGAGCAGTACTTC. Protein product: CASSYSPGSVEQYF.

The chain couples TRBV7-9 to TRBJ2-3, with D possibly called TRBD1 or TRBD2 (5 bases each). V was shortened by 6 bases and J by 0 bases, with 13 bases between the two germline ends. The CDR3 covers 15 residues. The germline CDR1 and CDR2 sequences are SEHNR and FQNEAQ (reference sequence). The CDR3 coding sequence is TGTGCCAGCAGAATGGGAGAGGGGAGCACAGATACGCAGTATTTT. Protein: CASRMGEGSTDTQYF.

The genes are TRBV28 and TRBJ1-1; D possibly corresponds to TRBD1 (5 bases). V was shortened by 1 base and J by 1 base, with 10 bases between the two germline ends. This CDR3 has 15 amino acids. Germline CDR1 and CDR2: MDHEN and SYDVKM. The CDR3 coding sequence is TGTGCCAGCAGTTTATTGGGCAGGGCGAACACTGAAGCTTTCTTT. As protein: CASSLLGRANTEAFF.

This chain joins TRBV24-1 and TRBJ1-5; D not certain. V was shortened by 9 bases and J by 0 bases, with 5 bases between the two germline ends. The CDR3 runs to 12 residues. Germline CDR1 and CDR2: KGHDR and SFDVKD. CDR3: CATSDSNQPQHF. The DNA for the CDR3 is TGTGCCACCTCGGATAGCAATCAGCCCCAGCATTTT.

The chain has TRBV3-1 and TRBJ2-5; D ambiguous. The CDR3 consists of 13 residues. Germline V lookup: CDR1 LGHDT, CDR2 YNNKEL (reference sequence). V was shortened by 1 base and J by 9 bases, with 12 bases between the two germline ends. Written as DNA, the CDR3 is TGTGCCAGCAGCCAAGGATTAGGTAGCCCCCAGTACTTC. It translates to CASSQGLGSPQYF.

The V and J genes are TRBV30 and TRBJ1-5, with a tentative D call TRBD1 (6 bases). This CDR3 is 15 amino acids long. Germline V gene data show CDR1 as GTSNPN and CDR2 as SVGIG (reference sequence). The V and J ends lost 1 base and 2 bases respectively, with 12 bases between them. Here the CDR3 DNA reads TGTGCCTGGAGTGCCCGGGGGCGCGGCAATCAGCCCCAGCATTTT. This codes for CAWSARGRGNQPQHF.

V usage is TRBV20-1 and J usage is TRBJ1-5; 8 bases match TRBD1. The V and J ends lost 6 bases and 2 bases, in that order; junction bases with no gene match: 9. The CDR3 has 15 amino acids. Germline values: CDR1 DFQATT, CDR2 SNEGSKA (reference sequence). CDR3 DNA sequence: TGCAGTGCCCTTCAGGGGGCAGAGGGCAATCAGCCCCAGCATTTT. Protein: CSALQGAEGNQPQHF.